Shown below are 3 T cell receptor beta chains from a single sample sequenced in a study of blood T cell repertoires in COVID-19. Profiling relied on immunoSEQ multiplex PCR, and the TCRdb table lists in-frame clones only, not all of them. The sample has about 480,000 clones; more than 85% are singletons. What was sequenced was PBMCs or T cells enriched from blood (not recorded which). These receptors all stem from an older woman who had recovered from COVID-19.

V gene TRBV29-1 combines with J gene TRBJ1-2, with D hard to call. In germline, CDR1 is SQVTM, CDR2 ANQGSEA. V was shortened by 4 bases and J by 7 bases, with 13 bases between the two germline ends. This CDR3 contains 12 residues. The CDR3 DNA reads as TGCAGCGTTGGCAGGTCTGAGGGTGGCTACACCTTC. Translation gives CSVGRSEGGYTF.

This CDR3 is CASSPRQGTYNEQFF. CDR3 bases: TGCGCCAGCAGCCCGAGACAGGGGACCTACAATGAGCAGTTCTTC. This rearrangement joins TRBV4-1 to TRBJ2-1; 8 positions agree with TRBD1. The CDR3 spans 15 residues. The V gene's germline CDR1 is MGHRA and CDR2 YSYEKL. After removal of 4 bases from V and 2 bases from J, the junction contained 4 bases not matched to a gene.

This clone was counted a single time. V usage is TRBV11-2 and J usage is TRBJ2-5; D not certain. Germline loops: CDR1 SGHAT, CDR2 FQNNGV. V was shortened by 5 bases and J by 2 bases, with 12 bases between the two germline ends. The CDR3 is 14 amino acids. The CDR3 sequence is CASSPRFAQETQYF. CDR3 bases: TGTGCCAGCAGCCCCCGTTTCGCGCAAGAGACCCAGTACTTC. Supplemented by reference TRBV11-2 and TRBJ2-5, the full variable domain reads EAGVAQSPRYKIIEKRQSVAFWCNPISGHATLYWYQQILGQGPKLLIQFQNNGVVDDSQLPKDRFSAERLKGVDSTLKIQPAKLEDSAVYLCASSPRFAQETQYFGPGTRLLVL.